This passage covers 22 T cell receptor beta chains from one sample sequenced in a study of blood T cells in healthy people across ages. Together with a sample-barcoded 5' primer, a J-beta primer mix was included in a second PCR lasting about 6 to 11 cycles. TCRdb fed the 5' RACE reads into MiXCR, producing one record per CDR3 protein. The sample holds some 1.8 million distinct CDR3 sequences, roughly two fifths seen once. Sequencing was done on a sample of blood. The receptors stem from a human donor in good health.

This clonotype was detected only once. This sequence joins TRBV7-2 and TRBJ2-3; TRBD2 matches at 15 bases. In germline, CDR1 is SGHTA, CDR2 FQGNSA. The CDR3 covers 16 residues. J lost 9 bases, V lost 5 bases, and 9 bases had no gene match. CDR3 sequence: CASSNYGTSGGRTQYF. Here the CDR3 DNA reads TGTGCCAGCAGCAACTACGGGACTAGCGGGGGGAGAACGCAGTATTTT.

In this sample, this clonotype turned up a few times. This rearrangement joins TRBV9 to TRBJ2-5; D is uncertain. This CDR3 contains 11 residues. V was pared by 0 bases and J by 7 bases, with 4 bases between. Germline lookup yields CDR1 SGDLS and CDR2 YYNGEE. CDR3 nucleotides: TGTGCCAGCAGCGTAGGCGTGACCCAGTACTTC. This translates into CASSVGVTQYF.

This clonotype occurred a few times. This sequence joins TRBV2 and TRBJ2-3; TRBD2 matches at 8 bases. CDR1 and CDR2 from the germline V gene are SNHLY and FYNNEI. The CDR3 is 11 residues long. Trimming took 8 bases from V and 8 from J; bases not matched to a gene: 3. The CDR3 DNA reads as TGTGCCAGCGGGGCGGGAGGTACGCAGTATTTT. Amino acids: CASGAGGTQYF.

The chain's CDR3 is CASRLRAGANVLTF. CDR3 DNA: TGTGCCAGCAGGCTCCGTGCTGGGGCCAACGTCCTGACTTTC. The rearrangement joins TRBV3-1 to TRBJ2-6, with D hard to call. Germline V gives CDR1 LGHDT, CDR2 YNNKEL (reference sequence). The CDR3 length is 14 residues. The V end lost 6 bases, the J end lost 2 bases, and 8 bases lay between the germline ends.

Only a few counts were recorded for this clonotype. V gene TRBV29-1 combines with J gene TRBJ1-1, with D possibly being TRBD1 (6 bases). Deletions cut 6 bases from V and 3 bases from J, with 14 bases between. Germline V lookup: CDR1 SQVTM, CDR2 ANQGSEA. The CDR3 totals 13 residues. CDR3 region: CSVGAGEDTEAFF. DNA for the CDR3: TGCAGCGTGGGGGCAGGGGAGGACACTGAAGCTTTCTTT.

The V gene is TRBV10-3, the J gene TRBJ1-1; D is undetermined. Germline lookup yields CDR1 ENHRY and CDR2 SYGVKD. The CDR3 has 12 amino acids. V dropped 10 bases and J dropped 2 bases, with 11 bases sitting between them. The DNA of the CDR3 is TGTGCCAGCTGGGCCGACAACACTGAAGCTTTCTTT. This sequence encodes CASWADNTEAFF.

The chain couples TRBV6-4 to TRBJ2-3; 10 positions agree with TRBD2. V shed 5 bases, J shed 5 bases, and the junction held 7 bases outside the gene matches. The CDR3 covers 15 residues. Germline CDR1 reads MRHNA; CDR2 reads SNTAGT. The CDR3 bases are TGTGCCAGCAGTATCAGCGGGGGGGCTGGAGATACGCAGTATTTT. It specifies CASSISGGAGDTQYF.

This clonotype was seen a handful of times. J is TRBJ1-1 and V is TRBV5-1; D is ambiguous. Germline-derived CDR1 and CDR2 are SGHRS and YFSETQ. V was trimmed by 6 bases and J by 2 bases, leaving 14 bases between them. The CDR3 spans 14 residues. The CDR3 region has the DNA TGCGCCAGCAACCCCGGCCCAGGAAACACTGAAGCTTTCTTT. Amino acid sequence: CASNPGPGNTEAFF.

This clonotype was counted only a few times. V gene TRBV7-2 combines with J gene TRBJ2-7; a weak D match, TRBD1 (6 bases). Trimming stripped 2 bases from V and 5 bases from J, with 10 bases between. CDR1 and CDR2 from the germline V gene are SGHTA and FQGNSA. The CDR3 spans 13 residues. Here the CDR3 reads CASSLKQGNEQYF. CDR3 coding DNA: TGTGCCAGCAGCTTAAAACAGGGTAACGAGCAGTACTTC.

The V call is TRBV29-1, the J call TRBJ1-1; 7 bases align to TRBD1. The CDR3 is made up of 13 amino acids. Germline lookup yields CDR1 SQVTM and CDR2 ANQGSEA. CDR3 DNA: TGCAGTGCGACCGGGACAGCGAACACTGAAGCTTTCTTT. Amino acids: CSATGTANTEAFF.

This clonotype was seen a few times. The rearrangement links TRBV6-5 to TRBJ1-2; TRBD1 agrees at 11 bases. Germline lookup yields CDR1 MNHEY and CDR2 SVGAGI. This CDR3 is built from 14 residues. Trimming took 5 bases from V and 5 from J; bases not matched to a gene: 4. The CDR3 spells CASSAGQGVYGYTF. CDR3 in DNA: TGTGCCAGCAGTGCGGGACAGGGGGTTTATGGCTACACCTTC.

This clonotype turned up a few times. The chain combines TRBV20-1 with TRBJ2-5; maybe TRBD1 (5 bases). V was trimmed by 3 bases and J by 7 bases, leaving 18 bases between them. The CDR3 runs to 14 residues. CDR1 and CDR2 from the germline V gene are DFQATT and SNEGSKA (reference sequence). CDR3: CSASWGLGGRTQYF. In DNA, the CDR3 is TGCAGTGCTAGTTGGGGCTTGGGTGGTCGGACCCAGTACTTC.

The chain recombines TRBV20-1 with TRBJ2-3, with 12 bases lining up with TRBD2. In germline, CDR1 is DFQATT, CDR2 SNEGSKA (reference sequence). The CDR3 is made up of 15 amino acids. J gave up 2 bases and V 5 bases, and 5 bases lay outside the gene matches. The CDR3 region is CSAPGLAGPTDTQYF. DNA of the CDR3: TGCAGTGCTCCCGGACTAGCGGGGCCCACAGATACGCAGTATTTT.

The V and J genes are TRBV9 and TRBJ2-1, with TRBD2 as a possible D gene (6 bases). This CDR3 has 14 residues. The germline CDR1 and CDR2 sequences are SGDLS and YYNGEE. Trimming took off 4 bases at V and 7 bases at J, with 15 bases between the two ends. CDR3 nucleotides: TGTGCCAGCAGCCGACGGGGGACGCGGAATGAGCAGTTCTTC. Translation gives CASSRRGTRNEQFF.

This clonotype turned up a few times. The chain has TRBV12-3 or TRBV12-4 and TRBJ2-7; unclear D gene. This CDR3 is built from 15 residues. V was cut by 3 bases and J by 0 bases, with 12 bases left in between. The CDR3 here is CASSFRGVGSYEQYF. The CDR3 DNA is TGTGCCAGCAGTTTTCGTGGGGTAGGCTCCTACGAGCAGTACTTC.

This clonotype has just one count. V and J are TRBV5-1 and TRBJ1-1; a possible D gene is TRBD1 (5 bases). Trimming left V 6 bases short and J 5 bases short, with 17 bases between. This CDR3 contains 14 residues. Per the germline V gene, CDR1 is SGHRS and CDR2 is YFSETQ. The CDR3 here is CASTLGGVGTEAFF. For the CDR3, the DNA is TGCGCCAGCACCCTGGGGGGAGTGGGTACTGAAGCTTTCTTT. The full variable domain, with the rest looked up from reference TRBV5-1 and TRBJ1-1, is KAGVTQTPRYLIKTRGQQVTLSCSPISGHRSVSWYQQTPGQGLQFLFEYFSETQRNKGNFPGRFSGRQFSNSRSEMNVSTLELGDSALYLCASTLGGVGTEAFFGQGTRLTVV.

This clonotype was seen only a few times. CDR3 sequence: CSVKGGWGMNTEAFF. The CDR3 DNA reads as TGCAGCGTGAAAGGCGGGTGGGGTATGAACACTGAAGCTTTCTTT. The chain combines TRBV29-1 with TRBJ1-1; D uncertain. The length of the CDR3 is 15 residues. Germline CDR1 is SQVTM and CDR2 is ANQGSEA. The ends were cut back, 6 bases at V and 0 bases at J, with 17 bases in the middle.

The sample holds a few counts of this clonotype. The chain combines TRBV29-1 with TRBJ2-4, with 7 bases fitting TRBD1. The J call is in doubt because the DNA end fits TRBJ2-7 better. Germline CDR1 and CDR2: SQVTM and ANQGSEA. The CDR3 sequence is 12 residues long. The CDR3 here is CSVWKGANEQYF. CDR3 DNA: TGCAGCGTTTGGAAGGGGGCAAACGAGCAGTACTTC.

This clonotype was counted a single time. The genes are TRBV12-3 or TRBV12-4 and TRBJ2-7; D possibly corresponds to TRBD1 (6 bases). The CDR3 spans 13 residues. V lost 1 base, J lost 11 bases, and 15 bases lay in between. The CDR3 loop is CASSLGEDRLKYF. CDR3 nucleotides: TGTGCCAGCAGTTTAGGAGAGGACAGACTAAAGTACTTC.

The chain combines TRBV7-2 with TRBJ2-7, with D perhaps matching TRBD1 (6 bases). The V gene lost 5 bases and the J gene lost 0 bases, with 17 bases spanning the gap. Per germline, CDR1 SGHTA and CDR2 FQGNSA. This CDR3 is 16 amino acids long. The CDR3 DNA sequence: TGTGCCAGCAGCGCAACCCGGGACACAGGCTCCTACGAGCAGTACTTC. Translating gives CASSATRDTGSYEQYF.

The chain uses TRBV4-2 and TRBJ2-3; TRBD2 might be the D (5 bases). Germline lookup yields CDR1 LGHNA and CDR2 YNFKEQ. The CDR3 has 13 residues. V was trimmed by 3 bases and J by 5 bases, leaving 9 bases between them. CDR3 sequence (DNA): TGTGCCAGCAGCCAGTTCCGGGAAGATACGCAGTATTTT. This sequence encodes CASSQFREDTQYF.

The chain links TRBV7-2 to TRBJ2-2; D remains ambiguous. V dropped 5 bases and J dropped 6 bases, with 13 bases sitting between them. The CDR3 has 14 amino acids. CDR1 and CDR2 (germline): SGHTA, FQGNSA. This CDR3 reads CASSLDTGPGELFF. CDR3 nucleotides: TGTGCCAGCAGCCTCGACACGGGCCCCGGGGAGCTGTTTTTT.